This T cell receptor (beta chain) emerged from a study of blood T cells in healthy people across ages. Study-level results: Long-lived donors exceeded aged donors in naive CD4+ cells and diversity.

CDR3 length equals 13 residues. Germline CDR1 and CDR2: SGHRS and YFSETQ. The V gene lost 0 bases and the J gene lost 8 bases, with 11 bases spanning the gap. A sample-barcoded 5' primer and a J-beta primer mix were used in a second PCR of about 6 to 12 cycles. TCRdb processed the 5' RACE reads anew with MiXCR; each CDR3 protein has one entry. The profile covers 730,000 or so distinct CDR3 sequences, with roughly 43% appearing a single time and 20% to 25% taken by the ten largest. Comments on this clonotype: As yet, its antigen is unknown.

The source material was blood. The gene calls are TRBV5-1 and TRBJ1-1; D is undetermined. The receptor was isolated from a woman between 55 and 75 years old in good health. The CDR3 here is CASSLDRLDEAFF. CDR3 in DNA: TGCGCCAGCAGCTTGGATAGACTGGACGAAGCTTTCTTT.